Shown below are 23 T cell receptor beta chains from a single sample sequenced in a study of blood T cell repertoires in COVID-19. Clones were sequenced by immunoSEQ multiplex PCR, and TCRdb holds only the in-frame ones, with some missing. The data hold approximately 440,000 clones, with around 88% observed a single time. The specimen was peripheral blood. Receptors were obtained from a woman between 50 and 59 years old with COVID-19, enrolled during active disease.

This chain joins TRBV3-1 (or the pseudogene TRBV3-2) and TRBJ2-1, with 11 positions matching TRBD2. This CDR3 has 17 amino acids. Germline CDR1 reads LGHDT; CDR2 reads YNNKEL (reference sequence). V gave up 2 bases and J gave up 9 bases; unmatched junction bases: 12. The CDR3 DNA is TGTGCCAGCAGCCAAAGAGACCTTAGCGGGGGGGCCCCTGAGCAGTTCTTC. Translated, it gives CASSQRDLSGGAPEQFF.

The CDR3 protein is CASSVLEATDGYTF. The CDR3 bases are TGTGCCAGTAGTGTCCTAGAGGCAACCGACGGCTACACCTTC. This chain links TRBV19 with TRBJ1-2; D call uncertain. Germline V CDR1 and CDR2: LNHDA, SQIVND (reference sequence). CDR3 size: 14 residues. Trimming took off 5 bases at V and 8 bases at J, with 18 bases between the two ends.

This chain links TRBV2 with TRBJ1-1, with D unresolved. From germline, CDR1 is SNHLY and CDR2 FYNNEI. With 1 base removed from V and 4 bases from J, the gap between germline ends came to 10 bases. The CDR3 has 14 amino acids. The CDR3 is CASSEGAHGTEAFF. The CDR3, as DNA: TGTGCCAGCAGTGAAGGAGCTCACGGCACTGAAGCTTTCTTT.

The chain is built from TRBV6-1 and TRBJ1-6, with 7 bases lining up with TRBD1. This CDR3 region has 16 residues. J was trimmed by 4 bases and V by 4 bases; bases with no gene match: 7. Germline assignment: CDR1 MNHNS and CDR2 SASEGT. This CDR3 reads CASSARQGAYNSPLHF. The CDR3 region has the DNA TGTGCCAGCAGTGCCCGACAGGGCGCTTATAATTCACCCCTCCACTTT.

This clone was recorded many times. The chain recombines TRBV3-1 (or the pseudogene TRBV3-2) with TRBJ2-7; weak D call: TRBD1 (5 bases). This CDR3 comprises 13 residues. With 0 bases removed from V and 3 bases from J, the gap between germline ends came to 6 bases. CDR1 LGHDT and CDR2 YNNKEL come from the germline V gene (reference sequence). CDR3: CASSQDRVYEQYF. CDR3 coding DNA: TGTGCCAGCAGCCAAGACAGGGTCTACGAGCAGTACTTC.

This clone was detected only once. The chain couples TRBV4-1 to TRBJ1-6; D is possibly TRBD1 (5 bases). The CDR3 has 19 amino acids. Germline V gene sequence: CDR1 MGHRA, CDR2 YSYEKL. V shed 3 bases and J shed 0 bases, with 18 bases lying between them. In nucleotides, the CDR3 is TGCGCCAGCAGCCAGGGGCACAGAGCCTTCAGCTCCTATAATTCACCCCTCCACTTT. Translated, it gives CASSQGHRAFSSYNSPLHF.

This chain joins TRBV11-2 and TRBJ2-2; 10 nucleotides line up with TRBD1. The CDR3 consists of 15 residues. J gave up 4 bases and V 8 bases, and 7 bases lay outside the gene matches. CDR1 is SGHAT, CDR2 FQNNGV, per germline. The chain's CDR3 is CASSRRTGGTGELFF. CDR3 bases: TGTGCCAGCTCCCGCCGGACAGGGGGCACCGGGGAGCTGTTTTTT.

V usage is TRBV2 and J usage is TRBJ1-4, with a possible D match to TRBD1 (5 bases). Germline V gene sequence: CDR1 SNHLY, CDR2 FYNNEI. There are 16 residues in the CDR3. V was clipped by 4 bases and J by 4 bases, with 16 bases between them. CDR3 protein: CASSGVPETVNEKLFF. The CDR3 DNA is TGTGCCAGCAGTGGTGTTCCGGAGACAGTTAATGAAAAACTGTTTTTT.

The chain couples TRBV29-1 to TRBJ1-2; no firm D call. CDR3 length: 13 amino acids. Germline V gene data show CDR1 as SQVTM and CDR2 as ANQGSEA. Trimming took 6 bases from V and 2 from J, leaving 13 bases between them. CDR3: CSVPADKNYGYTF. The CDR3 bases are TGCAGCGTGCCTGCTGACAAGAACTATGGCTACACCTTC.

This clone appeared a single time. The chain joins TRBV6-5 to TRBJ1-2, with D perhaps matching TRBD1 (5 bases). The germline gives CDR1 MNHEY, CDR2 SVGAGI. V dropped 8 bases and J dropped 6 bases, with 13 bases sitting between them. The CDR3 length is 12 residues. The CDR3 coding sequence is TGTGCCAGCCATGACAGCTATGATGGCTACACCTTC. Encoded protein: CASHDSYDGYTF.

The chain couples TRBV15 to TRBJ1-5; no definite D call. The ends were cut back, 0 bases at V and 4 bases at J, with 13 bases in the middle. The CDR3 has 16 residues. The germline gives CDR1 LNHNV, CDR2 YYDKDF (reference sequence). The CDR3 DNA reads TGTGCCACCAGCAGAGATTTTGGACGGGATAATCAGCCCCAGCATTTT. Its protein is CATSRDFGRDNQPQHF.

This clone was detected ten times or more. The CDR3 DNA reads TGCGCCAGCAGCCCGGGAGCAGGGGGCTCTCTCTATGGCTACACCTTC. It codes for CASSPGAGGSLYGYTF. The chain employs TRBV5-1 and TRBJ1-2; 8 bases are a match to TRBD1. This CDR3 has 16 residues. With V trimmed by 4 bases and J by 4 bases, 12 bases remained unmatched. Per germline, CDR1 SGHRS and CDR2 YFSETQ.

The chain has TRBV2 and TRBJ2-3; D unresolved. The V gene lost 7 bases and the J gene lost 0 bases, with 11 bases spanning the gap. The CDR3 is made up of 14 amino acids. CDR1 and CDR2 (germline): SNHLY, FYNNEI. The CDR3 reads CASKAARSTDTQYF. The CDR3, as DNA: TGTGCCAGCAAAGCCGCACGTAGCACAGATACGCAGTATTTT.

Here the CDR3 DNA reads TGTGCCAGCAGCTTGTATCAGGGGGGAGTTAATGAAAAACTGTTTTTT. This encodes CASSLYQGGVNEKLFF. The V call is TRBV5-5, the J call TRBJ1-4; 7 bases match TRBD1. This CDR3 contains 16 residues. CDR1 is SGHKS, CDR2 YYEKEE, per germline (reference sequence). The V gene end was trimmed by 1 base and the J gene end by 4 bases; junction bases not matched to a gene: 7.

This clone was seen more than once but under ten times. This chain joins TRBV10-1 and TRBJ1-1, with 7 positions matching TRBD1. V gave up 2 bases and J gave up 0 bases; unmatched junction bases: 24. The CDR3 is 22 amino acids. The germline gives CDR1 WNHNN, CDR2 SYGVQD (reference sequence). The CDR3 coding sequence is TGCGCCAGCAGTGAGCCGGGTAGGGCCAGGGGGTGCCCGGAGCAAATGAACACTGAAGCTTTCTTT. As protein: CASSEPGRARGCPEQMNTEAFF.

This clone is a singleton in its sample. The chain has TRBV4-1 and TRBJ1-3, with D hard to call. V lost 1 base to trimming and J lost 1 base, with 14 bases between them. This CDR3 contains 17 residues. CDR1 is MGHRA, CDR2 YSYEKL, per germline. Here the CDR3 reads CASSQVEGPGSGNTIYF. In DNA form, the CDR3 reads TGCGCCAGCAGCCAAGTTGAGGGCCCCGGATCTGGAAACACCATATATTTT.

The chain recombines TRBV12-3 or TRBV12-4 with TRBJ1-2; D remains unclear. V lost 4 bases to trimming and J lost 8 bases, with 11 bases between them. The CDR3 is 12 amino acids. This CDR3 reads CASSWELRGYTF. In nucleotides, the CDR3 is TGTGCCAGCAGTTGGGAGTTACGAGGCTACACCTTC.

V usage is TRBV10-2 and J usage is TRBJ1-1; TRBD1 aligns across 8 bases. With 5 bases clipped from V and 5 bases from J, the junction kept 10 bases outside the gene matches. This CDR3 is 15 amino acids long. CDR1 WSHSY and CDR2 SAAADI come from the germline V gene. CDR3 coding DNA: TGCGCCAGCAGTTTTTTGACAGGGGAAGGAACTGAAGCTTTCTTT. Translation: CASSFLTGEGTEAFF.

This chain links TRBV5-1 with TRBJ2-7; 7 nucleotides line up with TRBD1. Germline V gives CDR1 SGHRS, CDR2 YFSETQ. The CDR3 sequence is 14 residues long. V dropped 4 bases and J dropped 2; count of bases not matched to a gene: 6. This CDR3 reads CASSRGTDPYEQYF. In nucleotides, the CDR3 is TGCGCCAGCAGCCGTGGGACAGACCCCTACGAGCAGTACTTC.

V gene TRBV6-5 combines with J gene TRBJ1-1, with D possibly matching TRBD1 (5 bases). Per germline, CDR1 MNHEY and CDR2 SVGAGI. Trimming took 3 bases from V and 0 from J, leaving 11 bases between them. This CDR3 is built from 15 residues. The CDR3 reads CASSYSGLMNTEAFF. CDR3 sequence (DNA): TGTGCCAGCAGTTATTCAGGGTTAATGAACACTGAAGCTTTCTTT.

Only a few counts were recorded for this clone. The chain recombines TRBV19 with TRBJ1-6; possible D gene TRBD1, 5 bases. Germline V CDR1 and CDR2: LNHDA, SQIVND (reference sequence). This CDR3 contains 16 residues. V dropped 4 bases and J dropped 9 bases, with 19 bases sitting between them. CDR3 DNA sequence: TGTGCCAGTAGTACCGGTAGGAGGGCGGGGGGTTCACCCCTCCACTTT. Translation gives CASSTGRRAGGSPLHF.

This chain links TRBV5-4 with TRBJ2-2; TRBD2 aligns across 9 bases. This CDR3 spans 13 amino acids. Germline CDR1 reads SGHNT; CDR2 reads YYREEE (reference sequence). V lost 3 bases, J lost 8 bases, and 2 bases stayed unmatched. CDR3 sequence reads: CASSSGLAGELFF. In nucleotides, the CDR3 is TGTGCCAGCAGCTCGGGACTAGCTGGGGAGCTGTTTTTT.

The chain carries TRBV19 and TRBJ1-1; D not resolved. V was cut by 8 bases and J by 5 bases, with 12 bases left in between. The CDR3 covers 12 residues. Germline V gives CDR1 LNHDA, CDR2 SQIVND (reference sequence). CDR3 residues: CASGTLRTEAFF. In nucleotides, the CDR3 is TGTGCCAGTGGTACTCTGCGGACTGAAGCTTTCTTT.